This T cell receptor (beta chain) came from a study of cytomegalovirus exposure and HLA in healthy donors. The PCR employed 60 Vbeta primers together with 13 Jbeta primers. TCRdb's copy holds only in-frame clones and misses some; the assay was immunoSEQ multiplex PCR. The sample lists about 190,000 clones, 70% to 80% occurring once. Findings and limits, study-wide: Among TCR sequences, most were rare, though some public TCRs appeared in many donors.

The CDR3 totals 16 residues. CDR1 and CDR2 (germline): SGHRS, YFSETQ. Unmatched junction bases numbered 10, after V lost 3 bases and J lost 2 bases. About this clone: Its specificity is not known.

The clonotype comes from a woman aged 25 to 39 in good health and CMV-seropositive. Sequencing was done on a sample of PBMCs. V is TRBV5-1 and J is TRBJ2-7; 8 bases agree with TRBD2. CDR3 in amino acids: CASSYGARTSPYEQYF. CDR3 bases: TGCGCCAGCAGCTATGGGGCCAGGACTAGCCCCTACGAGCAGTACTTC. The full variable domain, its missing parts supplied by reference TRBV5-1 and TRBJ2-7, is KAGVTQTPRYLIKTRGQQVTLSCSPISGHRSVSWYQQTPGQGLQFLFEYFSETQRNKGNFPGRFSGRQFSNSRSEMNVSTLELGDSALYLCASSYGARTSPYEQYFGPGTRLTVT.